This record looks at one T cell receptor (beta chain) sequence and its context. Its antigen is unknown. Making TCR cDNA involved 5'RACE template switching, which added UMIs and a universal primer site. Each CDR3 protein is one row after TCRdb ran MiXCR on the 5' RACE reads. The table lists around 73,000 distinct CDR3 sequences, roughly 7.7% of them singletons. This CDR3 comprises 13 residues. Germline CDR1 reads LGHNA; CDR2 reads YSLEER. With 3 bases removed from V and 5 bases from J, the gap between germline ends came to 10 bases. This specimen belongs to a study of T cells after yellow fever vaccination. General study points: After the booster, nearly 98% of CD4 and about nine tenths of CD8 primary-response clones were re-detected. It was the secondary response that reached its peak faster, day 5 versus 15, but it was weaker.

This specimen consisted of CD8+ T cells sorted from PBMCs, obtained on the day of the yellow fever booster vaccination. The chain uses TRBV4-3 and TRBJ1-1, with no clear D. This receptor was identified in a young man who received the YFV17D yellow fever vaccine. This chain's CDR3 is CASSQGVWTEAFF. CDR3 nucleotide sequence: TGCGCCAGCAGCCAGGGTGTGTGGACTGAAGCTTTCTTT.